The entry that follows covers one T cell receptor beta chain sequence. The primer mix had 60 Vbeta and 13 Jbeta primers. Some clones are missing from TCRdb's copy, which holds only in-frame ones; the method was immunoSEQ multiplex PCR. The table gives about 88,000 clones; the top ten clones make up 4.5% to 6.5% of it. Trimming removed 1 base at V and 5 bases at J, with 3 bases between. Germline values: CDR1 SGHDT, CDR2 YYEEEE. This CDR3 has 11 amino acids. This sample was taken from a study of cytomegalovirus exposure and HLA in healthy donors. The V call is TRBV5-6, the J call TRBJ1-2, with D uncertain. Material for sequencing was PBMCs. This clonotype was sampled from a girl aged 5-17 years in good health and CMV-seropositive. CDR3 nucleotides: TGTGCCAGCAGCTTGTATTATGGCTACACCTTC. It encodes CASSLYYGYTF.